The 8 T cell receptor beta chains in this list originate from one sample, sequenced in a study of blood T cell repertoires in COVID-19. Libraries were prepared by immunoSEQ multiplex PCR; TCRdb keeps only in-frame clonotypes and omits some of them. The data show 130,000 or so clones, with around 83% seen just once and over 5% held by the top ten. What was sequenced was peripheral blood. The receptor set was obtained from an elderly man with active or convalescent COVID-19.

This chain links TRBV9 with TRBJ2-1; 10 nucleotides line up with TRBD2. The trim removed 0 bases at V and 8 bases at J, leaving 5 bases unmatched. Germline CDR1 SGDLS, CDR2 YYNGEE. CDR3 length: 15 amino acids. The CDR3 nucleotides are TGTGCCAGCAGCGTAGTAACTAGCGGGGCGGATGAGCAGTTCTTC. It codes for CASSVVTSGADEQFF.

The rearrangement joins TRBV27 to TRBJ1-3; the D gene is possibly TRBD1 (5 bases). V lost 5 bases to trimming and J lost 3 bases, with 20 bases between them. This CDR3 region has 17 residues. CDR1 MNHEY and CDR2 SMNVEV come from the germline V gene (reference sequence). The CDR3 DNA is TGTGCCAGCAGTCGCGACGGACGAACCGGGGGTGGAAACACCATATATTTT. It encodes CASSRDGRTGGGNTIYF.

The chain joins TRBV7-8 to TRBJ1-6; TRBD1 matches at 9 bases. CDR1 SGHVS and CDR2 FQNEAQ come from the germline V gene. V dropped 1 base and J dropped 8; count of bases not matched to a gene: 9. The CDR3 has 17 amino acids. The DNA for the CDR3 is TGTGCCAGCAGCTTAGTTAACAGGGGGCCAGAGGATTCACCCCTCCACTTT. It codes for CASSLVNRGPEDSPLHF.

The genes are TRBV6-6 and TRBJ1-6, with a tentative D call TRBD1 (6 bases). The CDR3 runs to 14 residues. The germline CDR1 and CDR2 sequences are MNHNY and SVGAGI (reference sequence). Trimming cost V 11 bases and J 7 bases, with 18 bases left between them. CDR3 residues: CALRDKFPNSPLHF. Written as DNA, the CDR3 is TGTGCCCTTCGGGACAAATTCCCCAATTCACCCCTCCACTTT.

The CDR3 DNA follows: TGCAGCGTTGGGGGCAGTAAAAATGGCTACACCTTC. Translation: CSVGGSKNGYTF. The chain is built from TRBV29-1 and TRBJ1-2; TRBD1 is a possible D gene (5 bases). CDR3 length equals 12 residues. Trimming left V 4 bases short and J 6 bases short, with 12 bases between. The germline CDR1 and CDR2 sequences are SQVTM and ANQGSEA.

This clone was observed a handful of times. The rearrangement uses TRBV6-6 and TRBJ1-1, with 11 bases matching TRBD1. J gave up 7 bases and V 6 bases, and 7 bases lay outside the gene matches. Looked up from germline, CDR1 is MNHNY and CDR2 is SVGAGI (reference sequence). This CDR3 region has 14 residues. DNA of the CDR3: TGTGCCAGCAGCCTCGGACAGGGGGCGGGTGAAGCTTTCTTT. Protein: CASSLGQGAGEAFF.

This chain links TRBV19 with TRBJ2-7; D unresolved. This CDR3 contains 14 residues. Trimming removed 7 bases from V and 1 base from J, with 14 bases in between. Per germline, CDR1 LNHDA and CDR2 SQIVND (reference sequence). Here the CDR3 reads CASTMQFNSYEQYF. The CDR3 region has the DNA TGTGCCAGTACCATGCAGTTCAATTCCTACGAGCAGTACTTC.

This chain uses TRBV7-8 with TRBJ1-6; no definite D call. Trimming stripped 7 bases from V and 7 bases from J, with 11 bases between. The CDR3 runs 13 residues. Germline CDR1 reads SGHVS; CDR2 reads FQNEAQ. CDR3 DNA sequence: TGTGCCAGCACAGGTTCCCTGAATTCACCCCTCCACTTT. This sequence encodes CASTGSLNSPLHF.